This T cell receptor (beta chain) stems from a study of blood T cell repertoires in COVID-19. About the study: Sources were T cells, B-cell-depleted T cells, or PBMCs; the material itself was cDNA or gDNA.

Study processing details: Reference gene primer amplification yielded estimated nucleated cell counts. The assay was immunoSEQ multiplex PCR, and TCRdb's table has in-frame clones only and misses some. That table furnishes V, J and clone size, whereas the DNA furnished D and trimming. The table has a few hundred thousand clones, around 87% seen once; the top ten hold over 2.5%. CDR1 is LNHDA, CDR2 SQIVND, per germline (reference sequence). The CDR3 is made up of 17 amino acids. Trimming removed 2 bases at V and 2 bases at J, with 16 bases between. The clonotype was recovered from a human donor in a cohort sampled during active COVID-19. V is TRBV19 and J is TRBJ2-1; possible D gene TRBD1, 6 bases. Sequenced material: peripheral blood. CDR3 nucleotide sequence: TGTGCCAGTAGTATATTTTGGGGGCTGGCAACCTACAATGAGCAGTTCTTC. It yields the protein CASSIFWGLATYNEQFF.